These 18 T cell receptor beta chains were sequenced from one sample in a study of blood T cell repertoires in COVID-19. The protocol was immunoSEQ multiplex PCR, while the TCRdb copy is restricted to in-frame clones and leaves out a portion. The data hold 45,000 to 65,000 clones, with approximately 83% observed a single time. Input material: peripheral blood. All receptors derive from a man in his 70s with active COVID-19.

This rearrangement joins TRBV5-6 to TRBJ1-5; D remains ambiguous. Germline CDR1 SGHDT, CDR2 YYEEEE. CDR3 length equals 16 residues. With 4 bases removed from V and 1 base from J, the gap between germline ends came to 15 bases. The CDR3 protein is CASSVRGRESNQPQHF. The CDR3 nucleotides are TGTGCCAGCAGCGTTCGAGGGCGTGAAAGCAATCAGCCCCAGCATTTT.

This clone was counted once. The rearrangement links TRBV9 to TRBJ2-5; 11 bases fit TRBD1. The length of the CDR3 is 14 residues. Per the germline V gene, CDR1 is SGDLS and CDR2 is YYNGEE. V shed 7 bases and J 5 bases; nucleotides not matched to a gene: 7. The CDR3 DNA sequence: TGTGCCAGCGGTAGGACAGGGGGCAGCGAGACCCAGTACTTC. It translates to CASGRTGGSETQYF. The whole variable domain, remainder taken from reference TRBV9 and TRBJ2-5, is DSGVTQTPKHLITATGQRVTLRCSPRSGDLSVYWYQQSLDQGLQFLIQYYNGEERAKGNILERFSAQQFPDLHSELNLSSLELGDSALYFCASGRTGGSETQYFGPGTRLLVL.

Only a few counts were recorded for this clone. The rearrangement uses TRBV30 and TRBJ2-7; TRBD2 agrees at 8 bases. This CDR3 has 13 amino acids. Germline CDR1 GTSNPN, CDR2 SVGIG (reference sequence). The chain's CDR3 is CAFGTRLIYEQYF. CDR3 DNA sequence: TGTGCTTTCGGGACTAGGTTGATCTACGAGCAGTACTTC.

The chain couples TRBV2 to TRBJ2-3; weak D call: TRBD1 (6 bases). Germline V gene sequence: CDR1 SNHLY, CDR2 FYNNEI. V gave up 7 bases and J gave up 3 bases, with 11 bases separating them. The CDR3 length is 13 residues. As DNA, the CDR3 is TGTGCCAGCATCAGGGGTCGGACAGATACGCAGTATTTT. It translates to CASIRGRTDTQYF.

This clone has just a few counts. The chain is built from TRBV5-6 and TRBJ2-1, with 12 bases matching TRBD1. V dropped 4 bases and J dropped 4; count of bases not matched to a gene: 6. Germline CDR1 is SGHDT and CDR2 is YYEEEE. The CDR3 totals 16 residues. The CDR3 is CASSGAGQGAYNEQFF. Written as DNA, the CDR3 is TGTGCCAGCAGCGGCGCGGGACAGGGGGCATACAATGAGCAGTTCTTC.

The rearrangement links TRBV15 to TRBJ1-5; D is undetermined. The CDR3 is 13 amino acids. Germline CDR1 reads LNHNV; CDR2 reads YYDKDF (reference sequence). Between the trimmed V and J ends, which lost 5 bases and 6 bases, there was a span of 11 bases. CDR3 nucleotides: TGTGCCACCAGCCGCGAGTATCGTCAGCCCCAGCATTTT. Amino acid sequence: CATSREYRQPQHF. Filled out from reference TRBV15 and TRBJ1-5, the complete variable domain reads DAMVIQNPRYQVTQFGKPVTLSCSQTLNHNVMYWYQQKSSQAPKLLFHYYDKDFNNEADTPDNFQSRRPNTSFCFLDIRSPGLGDTAMYLCATSREYRQPQHFGDGTRLSIL.

This clone was seen just once. The rearrangement uses TRBV3-1 (or the pseudogene TRBV3-2) and TRBJ2-1; 10 nucleotides align to TRBD2. There are 15 residues in the CDR3. J lost 9 bases, V lost 2 bases, and 7 bases had no gene match. Germline CDR1 LGHDT, CDR2 YNNKEL (reference sequence). CDR3 sequence reads: CASSQLSGGASEQFF. The CDR3 bases are TGTGCCAGCAGCCAACTAAGCGGGGGGGCCAGTGAGCAGTTCTTC.

The chain has TRBV30 and TRBJ2-7, with 7 nucleotides matching TRBD1. The CDR3 is 12 residues long. CDR1 and CDR2 from the germline V gene are GTSNPN and SVGIG (reference sequence). V was pared by 1 base and J by 4 bases, with 1 base of the junction left unmatched. This chain's CDR3 is CAWSDRGYEQYF. CDR3 nucleotides: TGTGCCTGGAGTGACAGGGGTTACGAGCAGTACTTC.

The chain combines TRBV9 with TRBJ1-6, with a weak D call TRBD1 (5 bases). V lost 2 bases, J lost 7 bases, and 13 bases lay in between. CDR1 is SGDLS and CDR2 is YYNGEE in the germline V gene. The CDR3 has 15 amino acids. For the CDR3, the DNA is TGTGCCAGCAGCGTGGCAGGGAGGTGGAATTCACCCCTCCACTTT. Translated, it gives CASSVAGRWNSPLHF.

V and J are TRBV5-1 and TRBJ2-1; possible D gene TRBD1, 6 bases. The V gene's germline CDR1 is SGHRS and CDR2 YFSETQ. Between the trimmed V and J ends, which lost 5 bases and 3 bases, there was a span of 12 bases. The CDR3 sequence is 14 residues long. Here the CDR3 reads CASRRSDSYNEQFF. CDR3 DNA: TGCGCCAGCAGGAGGTCGGACAGCTACAATGAGCAGTTCTTC. Based on the CDR3 plus reference TRBV5-1 and TRBJ2-1, the full variable domain is KAGVTQTPRYLIKTRGQQVTLSCSPISGHRSVSWYQQTPGQGLQFLFEYFSETQRNKGNFPGRFSGRQFSNSRSEMNVSTLELGDSALYLCASRRSDSYNEQFFGPGTRLTVL.

This clone has just one count. The chain couples TRBV7-8 to TRBJ2-2; 7 bases match TRBD2. V was clipped by 1 base and J by 3 bases; unmatched bases: 5. The length of the CDR3 is 16 residues. CDR1 is SGHVS, CDR2 FQNEAQ, per germline. The DNA of the CDR3 is TGTGCCAGCAGCTTAGGGGAGGGGACCTACACCGGGGAGCTGTTTTTT. This encodes CASSLGEGTYTGELFF.

CDR3 amino acids: CASSLRQGGTGELFF. CDR3 sequence (DNA): TGTGCCAGCAGTTTACGACAGGGGGGCACCGGGGAGCTGTTTTTT. V and J are TRBV27 and TRBJ2-2; 9 bases line up with TRBD1. From germline, CDR1 is MNHEY and CDR2 SMNVEV (reference sequence). With 2 bases clipped from V and 4 bases from J, the junction kept 2 bases outside the gene matches. The CDR3 has 15 amino acids.

This clone was observed a single time. The rearrangement joins TRBV19 to TRBJ2-3; no reliable D call. The germline V gene encodes CDR1 LNHDA and CDR2 SQIVND (reference sequence). V lost 7 bases, J lost 2 bases, and 16 bases lay in between. The CDR3 loop spans 15 amino acids. In DNA form, the CDR3 reads TGTGCCAGTAACTCATATCAGGCTACCACAGATACGCAGTATTTT. This codes for CASNSYQATTDTQYF.

The CDR3: CASSWGQGGTEAFF. The DNA for the CDR3 is TGCGCCAGCAGTTGGGGACAGGGCGGCACTGAAGCTTTCTTT. This chain connects TRBV5-1 to TRBJ1-1; 9 bases map to TRBD1. Germline values: CDR1 SGHRS, CDR2 YFSETQ. Trimming took 5 bases from V and 4 from J; bases not matched to a gene: 6. The CDR3 consists of 14 residues.

The chain recombines TRBV15 with TRBJ2-7; 9 positions agree with TRBD2. Trimming took 0 bases from V and 4 from J; bases not matched to a gene: 10. Germline CDR1 reads LNHNV; CDR2 reads YYDKDF (reference sequence). There are 17 residues in the CDR3. CDR3 nucleotides: TGTGCCACCAGCAGAGACCGCCTGGCGGGGGGGCAGTACGAGCAGTACTTC. This gives the protein CATSRDRLAGGQYEQYF.

This chain uses TRBV6-1 with TRBJ2-2; 11 bases agree with TRBD1. Germline-derived CDR1 and CDR2 are MNHNS and SASEGT. This CDR3 spans 15 amino acids. Losses at the gene ends were 3 bases for V and 5 bases for J; bases not matched to a gene: 2. The DNA for the CDR3 is TGTGCCAGCAGTGAGCGGGACAGGGGGACCGGGGAGCTGTTTTTT. Encoded protein: CASSERDRGTGELFF.

V is TRBV7-3 and J is TRBJ1-2, with D tentatively TRBD1 (5 bases). CDR1 and CDR2 from the germline V gene are SGHTA and FQGTGA. The CDR3 extends over 14 amino acids. Trimming took off 8 bases at V and 7 bases at J, with 20 bases between the two ends. The CDR3 DNA reads as TGTGCCAGCCCCTGGGGCCAGGTAGGTTGTGGCTACACCTTC. Its translation: CASPWGQVGCGYTF.

The chain carries TRBV30 and TRBJ2-3, with D maybe TRBD1 (6 bases). The CDR3 runs to 13 residues. V shed 7 bases and J shed 0 bases, with 11 bases lying between them. CDR1 and CDR2 (germline): GTSNPN, SVGIG (reference sequence). Here the CDR3 reads CASRQASTDTQYF. The CDR3 bases are TGTGCCTCCCGACAGGCTAGCACAGATACGCAGTATTTT.